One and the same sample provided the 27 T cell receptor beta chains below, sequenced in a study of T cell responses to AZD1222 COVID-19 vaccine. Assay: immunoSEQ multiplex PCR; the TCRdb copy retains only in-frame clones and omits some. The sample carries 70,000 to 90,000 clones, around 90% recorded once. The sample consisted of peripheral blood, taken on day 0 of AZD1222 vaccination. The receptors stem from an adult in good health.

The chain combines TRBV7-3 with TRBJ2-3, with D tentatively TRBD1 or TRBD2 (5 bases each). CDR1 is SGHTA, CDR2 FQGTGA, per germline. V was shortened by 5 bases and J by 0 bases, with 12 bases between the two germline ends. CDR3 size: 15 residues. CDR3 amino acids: CASSPQAGSTDTQYF. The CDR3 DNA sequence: TGTGCCAGCAGCCCACAGGCGGGTAGCACAGATACGCAGTATTTT.

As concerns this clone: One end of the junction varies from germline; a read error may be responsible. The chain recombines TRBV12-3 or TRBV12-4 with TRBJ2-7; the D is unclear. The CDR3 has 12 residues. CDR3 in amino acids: CASSFSSHEQYF. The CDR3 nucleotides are TGTGCCAGCAGTTTTTCCTCCCACGAGCAGTACTTC.

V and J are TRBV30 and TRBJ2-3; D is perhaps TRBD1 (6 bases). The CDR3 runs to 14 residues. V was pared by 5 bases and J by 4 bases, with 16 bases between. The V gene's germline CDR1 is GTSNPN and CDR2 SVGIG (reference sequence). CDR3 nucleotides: TGTGCCTGGGCAGTCACAGGGAGTCCAGATACGCAGTATTTT. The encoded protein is CAWAVTGSPDTQYF. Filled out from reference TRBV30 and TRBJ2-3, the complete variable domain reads SQTIHQWPATLVQPVGSPLSLECTVEGTSNPNLYWYRQAAGRGLQLLFYSVGIGQISSEVPQNLSASRPQDRQFILSSKKLLLSDSGFYLCAWAVTGSPDTQYFGPGTRLTVL.

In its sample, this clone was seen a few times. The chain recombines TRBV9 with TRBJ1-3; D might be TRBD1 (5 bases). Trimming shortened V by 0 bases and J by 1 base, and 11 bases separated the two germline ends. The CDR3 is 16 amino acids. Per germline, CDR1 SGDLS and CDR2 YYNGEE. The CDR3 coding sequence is TGTGCCAGCAGCGTAGGCCCGGGGGGGTCTGGAAACACCATATATTTT. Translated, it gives CASSVGPGGSGNTIYF.

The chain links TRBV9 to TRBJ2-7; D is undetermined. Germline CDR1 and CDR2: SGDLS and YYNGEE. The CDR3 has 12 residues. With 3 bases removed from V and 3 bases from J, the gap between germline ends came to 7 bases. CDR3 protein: CASSGDGYEQYF. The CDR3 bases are TGTGCCAGCAGCGGAGACGGCTACGAGCAGTACTTC.

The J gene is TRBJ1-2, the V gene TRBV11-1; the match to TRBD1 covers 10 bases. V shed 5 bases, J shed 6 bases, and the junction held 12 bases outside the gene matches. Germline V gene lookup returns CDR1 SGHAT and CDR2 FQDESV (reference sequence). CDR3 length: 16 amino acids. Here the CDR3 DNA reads TGTGCCAGCAGCAAATCCATCCCCGGGACAGGGGATGGCTACACCTTC. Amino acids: CASSKSIPGTGDGYTF.

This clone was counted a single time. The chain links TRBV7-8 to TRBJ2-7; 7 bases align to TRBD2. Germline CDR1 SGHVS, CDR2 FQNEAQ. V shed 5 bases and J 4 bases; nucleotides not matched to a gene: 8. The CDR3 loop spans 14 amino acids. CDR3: CASSATGGGYEQYF. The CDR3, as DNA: TGTGCCAGCAGCGCGACTGGGGGGGGTTACGAGCAGTACTTC.

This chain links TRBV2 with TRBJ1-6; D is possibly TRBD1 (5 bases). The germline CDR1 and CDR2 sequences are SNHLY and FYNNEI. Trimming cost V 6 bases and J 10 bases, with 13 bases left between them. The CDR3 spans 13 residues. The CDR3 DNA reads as TGTGCCAGCAGACCCGAGGGGCAGTCACCCCTCCACTTT. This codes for CASRPEGQSPLHF.

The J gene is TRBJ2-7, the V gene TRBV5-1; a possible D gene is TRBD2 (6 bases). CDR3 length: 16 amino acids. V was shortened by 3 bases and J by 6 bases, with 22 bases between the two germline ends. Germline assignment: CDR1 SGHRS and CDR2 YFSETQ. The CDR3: CASSSEAFGGGGEQYF. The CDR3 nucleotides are TGCGCCAGCAGCTCGGAGGCCTTTGGGGGAGGTGGCGAGCAGTACTTC.

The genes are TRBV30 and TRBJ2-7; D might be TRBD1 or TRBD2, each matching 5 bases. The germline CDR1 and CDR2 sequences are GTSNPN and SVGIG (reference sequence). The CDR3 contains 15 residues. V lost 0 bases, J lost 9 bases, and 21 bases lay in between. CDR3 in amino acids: CAWSVRNGWGKGQYF. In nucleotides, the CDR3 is TGTGCCTGGAGTGTTAGGAACGGCTGGGGGAAGGGGCAGTACTTC.

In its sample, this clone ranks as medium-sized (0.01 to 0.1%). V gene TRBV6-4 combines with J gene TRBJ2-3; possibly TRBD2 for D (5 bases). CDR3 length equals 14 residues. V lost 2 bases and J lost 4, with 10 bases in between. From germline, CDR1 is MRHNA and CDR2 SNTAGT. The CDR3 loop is CASSDGSFPDTQYF. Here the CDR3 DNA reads TGTGCCAGCAGTGACGGGAGTTTCCCAGATACGCAGTATTTT.

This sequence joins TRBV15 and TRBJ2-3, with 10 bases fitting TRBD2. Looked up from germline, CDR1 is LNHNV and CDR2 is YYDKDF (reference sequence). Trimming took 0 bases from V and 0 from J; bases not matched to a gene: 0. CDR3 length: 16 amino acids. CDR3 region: CATSRDSGRSTDTQYF. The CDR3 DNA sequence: TGTGCCACCAGCAGAGATAGCGGGAGGAGCACAGATACGCAGTATTTT.

The CDR3 region is CSVEFRTQETQYF. The CDR3 DNA sequence: TGCAGCGTTGAATTTCGGACCCAAGAGACCCAGTACTTC. The rearrangement uses TRBV29-1 and TRBJ2-5; no firm D call. Germline V gives CDR1 SQVTM, CDR2 ANQGSEA. The V end was cut by 2 bases, the J end by 1 base, with 8 bases between. The CDR3 sequence is 13 residues long.

This CDR3 is CASRRGGYGYTF. Written as DNA, the CDR3 is TGTGCCAGCAGAAGAGGAGGGTATGGCTACACCTTC. The rearrangement joins TRBV6-5 to TRBJ1-2; D unresolved. CDR3 length: 12 amino acids. V lost 6 bases, J lost 5 bases, and 10 bases lay in between. Germline V gives CDR1 MNHEY, CDR2 SVGAGI.

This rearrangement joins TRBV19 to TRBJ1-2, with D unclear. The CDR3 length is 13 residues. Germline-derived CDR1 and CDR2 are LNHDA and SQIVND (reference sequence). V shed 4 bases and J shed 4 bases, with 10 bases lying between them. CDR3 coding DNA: TGTGCCAGTAGTACGGGAGGAGGCTATGGCTACACCTTC. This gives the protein CASSTGGGYGYTF.

CDR3 sequence: CASSQGPESNEQFF. Written as DNA, the CDR3 is TGTGCCAGCAGTCAAGGTCCCGAGAGCAATGAGCAGTTCTTC. This chain links TRBV7-3 with TRBJ2-1; D is unresolved. CDR3 length equals 14 residues. Trimming took 6 bases from V and 6 from J, leaving 15 bases between them. Looked up from germline, CDR1 is SGHTA and CDR2 is FQGTGA. The full variable domain, with the rest looked up from reference TRBV7-3 and TRBJ2-1, is GAGVSQTPSNKVTEKGKYVELRCDPISGHTALYWYRQSLGQGPEFLIYFQGTGAADDSGLPNDRFFAVRPEGSVSTLKIQRTERGDSAVYLCASSQGPESNEQFFGPGTRLTVL.

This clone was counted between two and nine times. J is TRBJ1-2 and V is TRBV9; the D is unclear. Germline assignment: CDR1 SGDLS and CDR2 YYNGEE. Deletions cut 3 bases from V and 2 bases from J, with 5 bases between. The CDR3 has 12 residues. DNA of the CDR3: TGTGCCAGCAGCGAGGACAACTATGGCTACACCTTC. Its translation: CASSEDNYGYTF.

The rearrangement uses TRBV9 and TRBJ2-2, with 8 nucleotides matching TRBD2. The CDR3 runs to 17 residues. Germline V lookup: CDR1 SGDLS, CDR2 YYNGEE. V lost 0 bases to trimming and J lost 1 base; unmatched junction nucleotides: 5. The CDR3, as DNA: TGTGCCAGCAGCGTAGTCGCGGCGGGAGGGAACACCGGGGAGCTGTTTTTT. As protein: CASSVVAAGGNTGELFF.

Written as DNA, the CDR3 is TGTGCCAGCAGCTTAGGGACAGGGGGCGATCAGCCCCAGCATTTT. This translates into CASSLGTGGDQPQHF. This chain joins TRBV7-8 and TRBJ1-5, with TRBD1 matching over 11 bases. The CDR3 is 15 amino acids. The germline V gene has CDR1 SGHVS and CDR2 FQNEAQ. Unmatched junction bases numbered 1, after V lost 1 base and J lost 5 bases.

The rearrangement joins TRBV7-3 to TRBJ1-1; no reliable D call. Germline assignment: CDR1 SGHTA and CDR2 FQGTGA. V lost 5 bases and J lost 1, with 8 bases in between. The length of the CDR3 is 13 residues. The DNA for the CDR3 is TGTGCCAGCAGCACCCAGAAGAACACTGAAGCTTTCTTT. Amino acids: CASSTQKNTEAFF.

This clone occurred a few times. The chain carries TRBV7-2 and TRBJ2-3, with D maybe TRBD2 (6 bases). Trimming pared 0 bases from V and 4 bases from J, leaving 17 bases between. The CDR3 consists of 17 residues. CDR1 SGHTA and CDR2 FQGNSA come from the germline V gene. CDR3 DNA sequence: TGTGCCAGCAGCTTAGCAGTGTTGCGGGAAGATGCAGATACGCAGTATTTT. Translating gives CASSLAVLREDADTQYF.

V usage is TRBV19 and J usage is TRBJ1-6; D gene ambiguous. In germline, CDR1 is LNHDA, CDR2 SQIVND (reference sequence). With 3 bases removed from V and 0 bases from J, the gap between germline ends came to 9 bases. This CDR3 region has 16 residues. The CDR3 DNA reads TGTGCCAGTAGTATCTTTGGAAGCTCCTATAATTCACCCCTCCACTTT. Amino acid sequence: CASSIFGSSYNSPLHF.

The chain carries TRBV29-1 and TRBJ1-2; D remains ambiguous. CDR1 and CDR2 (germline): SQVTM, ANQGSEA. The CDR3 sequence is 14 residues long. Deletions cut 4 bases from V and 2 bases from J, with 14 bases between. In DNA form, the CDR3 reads TGCAGCGTTGCAACCCCTTTAGGGAACTATGGCTACACCTTC. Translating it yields CSVATPLGNYGYTF.

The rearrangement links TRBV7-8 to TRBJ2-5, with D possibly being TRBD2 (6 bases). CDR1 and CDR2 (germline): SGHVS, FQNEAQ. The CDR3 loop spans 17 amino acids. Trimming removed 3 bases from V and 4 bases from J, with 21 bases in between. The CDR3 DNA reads TGTGCCAGCAGCTTGGGTCTAGCGTTCGGGCATCGAGAGACCCAGTACTTC. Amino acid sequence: CASSLGLAFGHRETQYF.

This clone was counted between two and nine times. The CDR3 bases are TGTGCTAGTGGTGTGAATGCAGATATAAGCATTACGTACGAGCAGTACTTC. It encodes CASGVNADISITYEQYF. V usage is TRBV12-5 and J usage is TRBJ2-7; D is uncertain. This CDR3 spans 17 amino acids. Trimming left V 5 bases short and J 4 bases short, with 24 bases between. Germline CDR1 is LGHNT and CDR2 is FRNRAP.

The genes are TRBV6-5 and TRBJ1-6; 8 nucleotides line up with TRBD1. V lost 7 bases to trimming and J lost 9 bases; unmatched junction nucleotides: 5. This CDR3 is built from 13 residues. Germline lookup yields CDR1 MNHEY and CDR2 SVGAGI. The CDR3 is CASTGQGGSPLHF. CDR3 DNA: TGTGCCAGCACCGGACAGGGCGGTTCACCCCTCCACTTT.

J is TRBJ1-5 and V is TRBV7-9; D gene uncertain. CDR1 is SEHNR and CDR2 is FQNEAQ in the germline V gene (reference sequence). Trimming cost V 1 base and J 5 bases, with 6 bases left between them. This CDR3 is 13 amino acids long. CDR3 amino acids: CASSLDLDQPQHF. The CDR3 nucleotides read TGTGCCAGCAGCTTAGACTTGGATCAGCCCCAGCATTTT.